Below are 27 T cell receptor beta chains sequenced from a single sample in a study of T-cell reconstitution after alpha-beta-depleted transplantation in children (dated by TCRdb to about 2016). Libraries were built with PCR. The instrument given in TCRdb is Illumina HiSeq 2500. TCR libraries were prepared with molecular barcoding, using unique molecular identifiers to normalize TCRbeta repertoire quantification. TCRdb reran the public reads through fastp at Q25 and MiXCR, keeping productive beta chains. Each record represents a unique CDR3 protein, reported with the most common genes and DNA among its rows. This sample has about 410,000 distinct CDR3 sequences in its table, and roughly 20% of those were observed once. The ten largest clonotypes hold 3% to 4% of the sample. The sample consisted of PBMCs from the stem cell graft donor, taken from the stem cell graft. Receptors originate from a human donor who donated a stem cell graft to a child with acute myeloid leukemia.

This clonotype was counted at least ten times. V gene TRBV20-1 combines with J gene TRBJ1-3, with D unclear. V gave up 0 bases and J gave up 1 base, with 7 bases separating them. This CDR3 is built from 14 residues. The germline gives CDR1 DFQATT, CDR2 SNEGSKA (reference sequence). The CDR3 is CSARDWVSGNTIYF. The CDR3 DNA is TGCAGTGCTAGAGATTGGGTATCTGGAAACACCATATATTTT.

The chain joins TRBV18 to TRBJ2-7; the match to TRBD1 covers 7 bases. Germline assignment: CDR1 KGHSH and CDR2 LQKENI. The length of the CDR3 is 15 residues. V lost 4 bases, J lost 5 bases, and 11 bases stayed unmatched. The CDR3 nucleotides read TGTGCCAGCTCACTTTCCTCCGGACAGGAAGACGAGCAGTACTTC. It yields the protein CASSLSSGQEDEQYF.

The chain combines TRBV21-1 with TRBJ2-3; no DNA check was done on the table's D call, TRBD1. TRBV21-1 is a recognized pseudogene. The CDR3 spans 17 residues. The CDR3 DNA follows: TGTGCCAGCAGCCCCCGGACGGACAGGGGCCGCACAGATACGCAGTATTTT. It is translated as CASSPRTDRGRTDTQYF.

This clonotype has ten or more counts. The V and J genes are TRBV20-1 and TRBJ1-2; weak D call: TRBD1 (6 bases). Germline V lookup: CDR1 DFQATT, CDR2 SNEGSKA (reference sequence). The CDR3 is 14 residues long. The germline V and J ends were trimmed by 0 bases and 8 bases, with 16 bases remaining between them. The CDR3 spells CSAREGTLVGGYTF. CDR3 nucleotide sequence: TGCAGTGCTAGAGAAGGGACACTGGTAGGGGGCTACACCTTC.

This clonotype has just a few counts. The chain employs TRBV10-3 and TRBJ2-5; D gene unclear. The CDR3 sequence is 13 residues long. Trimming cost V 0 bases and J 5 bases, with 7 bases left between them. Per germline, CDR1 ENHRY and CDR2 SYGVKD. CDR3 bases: TGTGCCATCAGTGAGTCCCGTGGGGAGACCCAGTACTTC. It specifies CAISESRGETQYF.

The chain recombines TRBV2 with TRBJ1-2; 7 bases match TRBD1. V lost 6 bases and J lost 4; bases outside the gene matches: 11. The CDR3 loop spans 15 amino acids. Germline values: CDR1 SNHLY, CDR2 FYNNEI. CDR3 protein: CASRSGGTASYGYTF. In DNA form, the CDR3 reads TGTGCCAGCAGATCAGGGGGGACAGCCTCCTATGGCTACACCTTC.

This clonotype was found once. CDR3 sequence: CASRHGRNTGELFF. Written as DNA, the CDR3 is TGCGCCAGCAGACACGGACGAAACACCGGGGAGCTGTTTTTT. The chain employs TRBV5-1 and TRBJ2-2; D is undetermined. CDR1 and CDR2 (germline): SGHRS, YFSETQ. Trimming stripped 5 bases from V and 2 bases from J, with 10 bases between. CDR3 length: 14 amino acids.

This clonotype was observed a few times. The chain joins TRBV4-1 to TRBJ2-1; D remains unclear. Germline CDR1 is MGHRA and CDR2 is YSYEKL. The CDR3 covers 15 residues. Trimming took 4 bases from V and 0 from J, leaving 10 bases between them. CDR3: CASSRSYLSYNEQFF. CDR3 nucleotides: TGCGCCAGCAGCCGAAGCTACCTCTCCTACAATGAGCAGTTCTTC.

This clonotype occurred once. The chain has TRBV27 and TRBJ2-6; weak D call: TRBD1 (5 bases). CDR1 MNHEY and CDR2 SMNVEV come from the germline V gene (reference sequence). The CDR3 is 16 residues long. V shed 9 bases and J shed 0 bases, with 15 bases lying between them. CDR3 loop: CASTRVDPSGANVLTF. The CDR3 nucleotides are TGTGCCAGTACCAGGGTAGACCCCTCTGGGGCCAACGTCCTGACTTTC.

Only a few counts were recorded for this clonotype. Written as DNA, the CDR3 is TGTGCCAGCAGCCAGGATCCCGGGAATAGGATCACTGAAGCTTTCTTT. Translating it yields CASSQDPGNRITEAFF. The V and J genes are TRBV4-2 and TRBJ1-1; no clear D gene. V gave up 3 bases and J gave up 4 bases, with 18 bases separating them. The germline V gene has CDR1 LGHNA and CDR2 YNFKEQ. The CDR3 is 16 amino acids.

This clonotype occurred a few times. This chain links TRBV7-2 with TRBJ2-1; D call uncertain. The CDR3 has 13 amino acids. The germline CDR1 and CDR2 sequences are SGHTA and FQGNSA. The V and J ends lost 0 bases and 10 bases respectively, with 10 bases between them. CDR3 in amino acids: CASSLALMGEQFF. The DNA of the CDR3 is TGTGCCAGCAGCTTAGCGCTCATGGGGGAGCAGTTCTTC.

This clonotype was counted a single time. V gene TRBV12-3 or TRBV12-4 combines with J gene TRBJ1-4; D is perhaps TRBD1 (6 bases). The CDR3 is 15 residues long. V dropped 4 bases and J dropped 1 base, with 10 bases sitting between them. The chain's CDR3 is CASSYSGVTNEKLFF. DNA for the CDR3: TGTGCCAGCAGTTACTCAGGGGTAACTAATGAAAAACTGTTTTTT.

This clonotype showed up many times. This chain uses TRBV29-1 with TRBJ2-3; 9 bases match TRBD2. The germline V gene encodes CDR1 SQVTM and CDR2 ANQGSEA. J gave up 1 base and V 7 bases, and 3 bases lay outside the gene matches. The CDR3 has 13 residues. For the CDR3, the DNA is TGCAGCGGGAGGACTAGCGGCACAGATACGCAGTATTTT. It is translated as CSGRTSGTDTQYF.

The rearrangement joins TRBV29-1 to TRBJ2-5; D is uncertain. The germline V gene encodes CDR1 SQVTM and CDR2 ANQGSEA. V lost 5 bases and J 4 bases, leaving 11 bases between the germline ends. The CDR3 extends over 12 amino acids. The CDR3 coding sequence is TGCAGCGTTAAAAACTCCCGAGAGACCCAGTACTTC. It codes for CSVKNSRETQYF.

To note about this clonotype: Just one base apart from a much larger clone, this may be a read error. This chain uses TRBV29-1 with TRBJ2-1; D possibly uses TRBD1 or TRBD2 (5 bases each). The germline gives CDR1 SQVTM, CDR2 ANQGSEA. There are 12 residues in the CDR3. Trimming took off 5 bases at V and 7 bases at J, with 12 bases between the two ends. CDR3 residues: CSVSNWGNEQFF. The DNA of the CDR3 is TGCAGCGTTTCCAATTGGGGGAATGAGCAGTTCTTC.

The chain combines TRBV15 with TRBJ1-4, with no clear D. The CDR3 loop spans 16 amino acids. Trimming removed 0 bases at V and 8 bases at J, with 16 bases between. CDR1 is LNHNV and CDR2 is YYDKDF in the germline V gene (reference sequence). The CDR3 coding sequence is TGTGCCACCAGCAGAGAGTTTAGAATGTCCCACGAAAAACTGTTTTTT. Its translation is CATSREFRMSHEKLFF.

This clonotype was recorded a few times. CDR3 bases: TGTGCTAGTGGTTCCGATTCTCTACTAGCGGACTACAATGAGCAGTTCTTC. This codes for CASGSDSLLADYNEQFF. The V gene is TRBV12-5, the J gene TRBJ2-1, with 8 positions matching TRBD2. The CDR3 consists of 17 residues. Germline V gene lookup returns CDR1 LGHNT and CDR2 FRNRAP. The V gene end was trimmed by 4 bases and the J gene end by 3 bases; junction bases not matched to a gene: 11.

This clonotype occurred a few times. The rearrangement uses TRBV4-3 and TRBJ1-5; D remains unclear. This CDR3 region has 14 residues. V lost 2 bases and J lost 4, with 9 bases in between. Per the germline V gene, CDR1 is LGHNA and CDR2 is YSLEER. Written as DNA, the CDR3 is TGCGCCAGCAGCCAATGGGCGGTAAATCAGCCCCAGCATTTT. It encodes CASSQWAVNQPQHF.

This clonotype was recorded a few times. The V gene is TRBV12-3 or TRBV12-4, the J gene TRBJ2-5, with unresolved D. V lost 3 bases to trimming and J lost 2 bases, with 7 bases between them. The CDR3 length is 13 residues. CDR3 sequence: CASSFMGQETQYF. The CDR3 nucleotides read TGTGCCAGCAGTTTTATGGGTCAAGAGACCCAGTACTTC.

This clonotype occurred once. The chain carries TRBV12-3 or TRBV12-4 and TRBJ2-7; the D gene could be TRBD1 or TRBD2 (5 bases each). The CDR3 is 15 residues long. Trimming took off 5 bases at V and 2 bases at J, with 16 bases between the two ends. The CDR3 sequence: CASSEGPPPTYEQYF. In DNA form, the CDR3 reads TGTGCCAGCAGTGAGGGACCGCCACCCACCTACGAGCAGTACTTC.

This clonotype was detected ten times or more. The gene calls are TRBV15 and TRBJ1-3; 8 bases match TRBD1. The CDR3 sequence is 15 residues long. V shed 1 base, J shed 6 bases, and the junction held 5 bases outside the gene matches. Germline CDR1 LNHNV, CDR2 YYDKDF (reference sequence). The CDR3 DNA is TGTGCCACCAGCAGAGCCCGGACAGGGATAAACACCATATATTTT. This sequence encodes CATSRARTGINTIYF.

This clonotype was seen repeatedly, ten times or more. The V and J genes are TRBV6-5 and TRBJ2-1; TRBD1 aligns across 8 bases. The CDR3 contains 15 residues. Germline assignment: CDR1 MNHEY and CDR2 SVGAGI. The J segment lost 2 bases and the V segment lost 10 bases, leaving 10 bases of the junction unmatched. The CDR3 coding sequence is TGTGCCACCCAGACCGACAGGGGAACCTACAATGAGCAGTTCTTC. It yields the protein CATQTDRGTYNEQFF.

The CDR3 region has the DNA TGTGCCAGCAGCAATACCGGGACAGGGCGCTACGAGCAGTACTTC. Translation: CASSNTGTGRYEQYF. The genes are TRBV28 and TRBJ2-7; 9 bases are a match to TRBD1. The CDR3 runs to 15 residues. V was pared by 6 bases and J by 3 bases, with 9 bases of the junction left unmatched. Germline values: CDR1 MDHEN, CDR2 SYDVKM.

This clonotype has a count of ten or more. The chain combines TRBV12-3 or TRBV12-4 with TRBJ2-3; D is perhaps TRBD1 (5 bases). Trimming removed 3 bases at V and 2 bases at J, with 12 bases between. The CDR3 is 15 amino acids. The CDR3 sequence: CASSLGRALTDTQYF. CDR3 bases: TGTGCCAGCAGTTTGGGCAGGGCTCTCACAGATACGCAGTATTTT.

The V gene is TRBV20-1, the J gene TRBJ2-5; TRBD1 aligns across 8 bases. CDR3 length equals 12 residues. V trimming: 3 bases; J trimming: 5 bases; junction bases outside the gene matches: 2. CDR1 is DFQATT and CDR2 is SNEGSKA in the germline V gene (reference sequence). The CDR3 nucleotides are TGCAGTGCTAGGGACAGGGATGAGACCCAGTACTTC. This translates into CSARDRDETQYF.

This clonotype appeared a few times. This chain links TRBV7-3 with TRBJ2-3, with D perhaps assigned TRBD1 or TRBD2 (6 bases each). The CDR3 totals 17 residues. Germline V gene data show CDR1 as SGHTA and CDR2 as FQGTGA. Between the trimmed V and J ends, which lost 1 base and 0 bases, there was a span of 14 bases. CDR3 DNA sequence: TGTGCCAGCAGCTTAAGGGGGGCTGGGCTAAGCACAGATACGCAGTATTTT. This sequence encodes CASSLRGAGLSTDTQYF.

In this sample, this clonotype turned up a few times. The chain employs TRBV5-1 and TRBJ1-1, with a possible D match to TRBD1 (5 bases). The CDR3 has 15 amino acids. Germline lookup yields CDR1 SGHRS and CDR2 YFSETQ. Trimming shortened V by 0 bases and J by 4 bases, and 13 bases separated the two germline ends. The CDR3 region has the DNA TGCGCCAGCAGCTTGGAAACAGGTTCCCTCACTGAAGCTTTCTTT. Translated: CASSLETGSLTEAFF.